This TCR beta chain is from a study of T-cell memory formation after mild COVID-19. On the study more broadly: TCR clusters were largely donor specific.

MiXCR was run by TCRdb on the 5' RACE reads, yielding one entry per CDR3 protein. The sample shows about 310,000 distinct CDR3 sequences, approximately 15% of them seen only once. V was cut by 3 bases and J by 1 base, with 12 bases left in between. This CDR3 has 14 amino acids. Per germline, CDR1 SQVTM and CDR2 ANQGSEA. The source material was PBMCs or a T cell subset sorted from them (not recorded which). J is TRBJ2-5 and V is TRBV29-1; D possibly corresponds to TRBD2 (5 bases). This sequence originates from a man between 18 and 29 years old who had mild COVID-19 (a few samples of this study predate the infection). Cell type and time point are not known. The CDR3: CSVDLWTPQETQYF. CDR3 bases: TGCAGCGTTGATTTGTGGACTCCCCAAGAGACCCAGTACTTC.